This TCR beta chain was sequenced for a study of T-cell memory formation after mild COVID-19. About the study: TCR clusters largely stayed donor specific. Regarding the study as a whole: Researchers found some responding clones in pre-infection memory, a sign that cross-reactive memory joined. Second-wave clones that peaked on day 37 lacked confirmed SARS-CoV-2 specificity.

Germline V gene sequence: CDR1 MNHEY, CDR2 SVGAGI. The CDR3 spans 14 residues. V shed 5 bases and J shed 3 bases, with 10 bases lying between them. In the case of this clonotype: The antigen remains unidentified.

From 5'RACE with constant-segment primers came TCR alpha and TCR beta cDNA libraries that carried sample barcodes and UMIs. Via MiXCR, TCRdb re-called the 5' RACE reads, giving one row per CDR3 protein. The sample lists 360,000 or so distinct CDR3 sequences; approximately 29% were seen once. The sample was PBMCs or a T cell subset sorted from them (not recorded which). The source is an adult woman who had mild COVID-19 (a few samples of this study predate the infection). Cell type and time point are not known. The chain has TRBV6-5 and TRBJ2-2; possibly TRBD2 for D (6 bases). DNA of the CDR3: TGTGCCAGCAGTCCAGCGGGCTACACCGGGGAGCTGTTTTTT. Amino acids: CASSPAGYTGELFF.